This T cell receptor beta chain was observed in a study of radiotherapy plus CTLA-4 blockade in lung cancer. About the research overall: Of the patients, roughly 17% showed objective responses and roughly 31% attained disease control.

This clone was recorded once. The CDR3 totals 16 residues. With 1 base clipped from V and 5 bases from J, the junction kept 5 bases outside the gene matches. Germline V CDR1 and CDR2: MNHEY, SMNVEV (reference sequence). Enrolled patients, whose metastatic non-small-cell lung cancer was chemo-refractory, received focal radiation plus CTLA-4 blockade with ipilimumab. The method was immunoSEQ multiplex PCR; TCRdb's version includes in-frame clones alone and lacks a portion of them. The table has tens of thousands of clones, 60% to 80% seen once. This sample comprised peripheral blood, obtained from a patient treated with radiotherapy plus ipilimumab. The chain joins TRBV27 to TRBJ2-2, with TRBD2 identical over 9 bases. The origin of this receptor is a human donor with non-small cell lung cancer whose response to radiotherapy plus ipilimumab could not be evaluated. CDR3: CASSLWGSGSTGELFF. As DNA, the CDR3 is TGTGCCAGCAGTTTATGGGGTAGCGGGAGTACCGGGGAGCTGTTTTTT.